The 21 T cell receptor beta chains below come from one sample, sequenced in a study of cytomegalovirus exposure and HLA in healthy donors. The PCR employed 60 Vbeta primers together with 13 Jbeta primers. TCRdb's table, derived via immunoSEQ multiplex PCR, lists solely in-frame clones and lacks some. The data hold 200,000 or so clones, with about 79% observed a single time. Specimen: PBMCs. The receptors stem from a boy between 2 and 10 years old in good health and CMV-seronegative.

The chain uses TRBV14 and TRBJ2-5; D is perhaps TRBD1 (6 bases). The CDR3 length is 13 residues. CDR1 is SGHDN, CDR2 FVKESK, per germline. V dropped 5 bases and J dropped 5 bases, with 12 bases sitting between them. This CDR3 is CASSYRVWETQYF. The CDR3 bases are TGTGCCAGCAGCTACAGGGTTTGGGAGACCCAGTACTTC.

This clone came up once. The chain carries TRBV5-1 and TRBJ2-3; the D gene is possibly TRBD1 (5 bases). Per germline, CDR1 SGHRS and CDR2 YFSETQ. There are 15 residues in the CDR3. The ends were cut back, 0 bases at V and 4 bases at J, with 12 bases in the middle. CDR3: CASSLVQGISDTQYF. The CDR3 DNA follows: TGCGCCAGCAGCTTGGTTCAGGGAATTTCAGATACGCAGTATTTT.

This clone was observed once. V is TRBV18 and J is TRBJ1-2; TRBD1 might be the D (5 bases). CDR3 length equals 15 residues. The germline V and J ends were trimmed by 2 bases and 0 bases, with 10 bases remaining between them. CDR1 and CDR2 (germline): KGHSH, LQKENI. The CDR3 loop reads CASSPTGTSNYGYTF. CDR3 in DNA: TGTGCCAGCTCACCAACAGGCACTTCTAACTATGGCTACACCTTC.

This chain uses TRBV6-4 with TRBJ1-5; no definite D call. The CDR3 has 13 residues. In germline, CDR1 is MRHNA, CDR2 SNTAGT. V was clipped by 1 base and J by 4 bases, with 5 bases between them. The CDR3 here is CASSDCQNQPQHF. Here the CDR3 DNA reads TGTGCCAGCAGTGACTGCCAGAATCAGCCCCAGCATTTT.

The chain employs TRBV5-8 and TRBJ2-1, with D possibly TRBD1 on 6 matching bases. The CDR3 is made up of 11 amino acids. V was clipped by 7 bases and J by 6 bases, with 8 bases between them. Germline CDR1 SGHTS, CDR2 YDEGEE. CDR3 residues: CASDRSNEQFF. The CDR3 DNA is TGTGCCAGCGACAGGAGCAATGAGCAGTTCTTC.

The sample holds one count of this clone. The chain is built from TRBV7-2 and TRBJ2-7; the match to TRBD2 covers 7 bases. Germline CDR1 and CDR2: SGHTA and FQGNSA. CDR3 length: 13 amino acids. Trimming took 3 bases from V and 4 from J; bases not matched to a gene: 3. The DNA for the CDR3 is TGTGCCAGCAGCTTGGGAGGGCAATACGAGCAGTACTTC. It specifies CASSLGGQYEQYF.

The chain uses TRBV7-2 and TRBJ2-2; the match to TRBD2 covers 10 bases. Germline CDR1 reads SGHTA; CDR2 reads FQGNSA. V dropped 1 base and J dropped 3; count of bases not matched to a gene: 2. The CDR3 loop spans 16 amino acids. In DNA, the CDR3 is TGTGCCAGCAGCTTAGGAGCGGGGGGGTACACCGGGGAGCTGTTTTTT. It specifies CASSLGAGGYTGELFF.

The chain joins TRBV7-6 to TRBJ2-3, with a tentative D call TRBD2 (6 bases). The CDR3 is made up of 12 amino acids. Germline lookup yields CDR1 SGHVS and CDR2 FNYEAQ. V lost 5 bases and J 10 bases, leaving 13 bases between the germline ends. The CDR3 region is CASSPGVIAQYF. CDR3 nucleotides: TGTGCCAGCAGCCCGGGGGTAATCGCGCAGTATTTT.

This chain links TRBV19 with TRBJ2-1; D possibly corresponds to TRBD2 (6 bases). Between the trimmed V and J ends, which lost 3 bases and 2 bases, there was a span of 11 bases. CDR3 length: 15 residues. Per germline, CDR1 LNHDA and CDR2 SQIVND (reference sequence). The CDR3 is CASSIGAGTYNEQFF. CDR3 coding DNA: TGTGCCAGTAGTATTGGGGCGGGAACCTACAATGAGCAGTTCTTC. Drawing the rest from reference TRBV19 and TRBJ2-1, the complete variable domain is DGGITQSPKYLFRKEGQNVTLSCEQNLNHDAMYWYRQDPGQGLRLIYYSQIVNDFQKGDIAEGYSVSREKKESFPLTVTSAQKNPTAFYLCASSIGAGTYNEQFFGPGTRLTVL.

The genes are TRBV5-1 and TRBJ2-3; D unclear. Germline CDR1 is SGHRS and CDR2 is YFSETQ. V lost 1 base to trimming and J lost 4 bases, with 22 bases between them. There are 18 residues in the CDR3. Here the CDR3 DNA reads TGCGCCAGCAGCTTGTATCCTGGAGATATCCGAGGTCCAGATACGCAGTATTTT. This codes for CASSLYPGDIRGPDTQYF.

J is TRBJ2-7 and V is TRBV7-9; weak D call: TRBD1 (6 bases). The CDR3 covers 14 residues. The V gene's germline CDR1 is SEHNR and CDR2 FQNEAQ (reference sequence). V lost 2 bases to trimming and J lost 6 bases, with 14 bases between them. The CDR3 protein is CASSLNGGQREQYF. CDR3 sequence (DNA): TGTGCCAGCAGCTTAAATGGGGGCCAACGCGAGCAGTACTTC. Full variable domain (outside the CDR3, taken from reference TRBV7-9 and TRBJ2-7): DTGVSQNPRHKITKRGQNVTFRCDPISEHNRLYWYRQTLGQGPEFLTYFQNEAQLEKSRLLSDRFSAERPKGSFSTLEIQRTEQGDSAMYLCASSLNGGQREQYFGPGTRLTVT.

This clone was seen a single time. CDR3 sequence (DNA): TGCACCAGCAGCCCCAAGCGGGGCAGCTACGAGCAGTACTTC. It encodes CTSSPKRGSYEQYF. The rearrangement joins TRBV1 to TRBJ2-7; no DNA check was done on the table's D call, TRBD2. TRBV1 is listed as a pseudogene. This CDR3 is 14 amino acids long.

The V and J genes are TRBV5-5 and TRBJ1-6; D may be TRBD1 (5 bases). Trimming removed 0 bases from V and 8 bases from J, with 12 bases in between. The CDR3 has 15 amino acids. Germline loops: CDR1 SGHKS, CDR2 YYEKEE (reference sequence). The CDR3 loop reads CASSLEQGRDSPLHF. CDR3 nucleotide sequence: TGTGCCAGCAGCTTGGAGCAGGGTAGGGATTCACCCCTCCACTTT.

The rearrangement joins TRBV9 to TRBJ2-7; D is ambiguous. CDR1 SGDLS and CDR2 YYNGEE come from the germline V gene. V lost 0 bases, J lost 0 bases, and 7 bases lay in between. This CDR3 comprises 14 residues. The CDR3 DNA sequence: TGTGCCAGCAGCGTAGCTGCGGACTCCTACGAGCAGTACTTC. It translates to CASSVAADSYEQYF.

V usage is TRBV5-1 and J usage is TRBJ2-5; 11 nucleotides align to TRBD2. Germline CDR1 SGHRS, CDR2 YFSETQ. The CDR3 extends over 16 amino acids. V trimming: 2 bases; J trimming: 1 base; junction bases outside the gene matches: 4. CDR3 sequence: CASSFNSGGAQETQYF. The CDR3 nucleotides are TGCGCCAGCAGCTTCAATAGCGGGGGGGCCCAAGAGACCCAGTACTTC.

V usage is TRBV4-2 and J usage is TRBJ2-5; TRBD2 matches 8 bases. The CDR3 has 16 amino acids. Per germline, CDR1 LGHNA and CDR2 YNFKEQ. Unmatched junction bases numbered 10, after V lost 0 bases and J lost 7 bases. CDR3: CASSQDFWGLEATQYF. The CDR3 nucleotides are TGTGCCAGCAGCCAAGATTTCTGGGGACTAGAGGCGACCCAGTACTTC.

V usage is TRBV9 and J usage is TRBJ2-5; the D is unclear. The germline V and J ends were trimmed by 6 bases and 0 bases, with 12 bases remaining between them. The V gene's germline CDR1 is SGDLS and CDR2 YYNGEE. This CDR3 has 14 residues. The CDR3 sequence is CASNQVENQETQYF. CDR3 in DNA: TGTGCCAGCAATCAGGTAGAGAACCAAGAGACCCAGTACTTC.

The gene calls are TRBV4-1 and TRBJ2-1; D unclear. This CDR3 region has 15 residues. Trimming stripped 5 bases from V and 2 bases from J, with 13 bases between. Germline CDR1 MGHRA, CDR2 YSYEKL. The CDR3 coding sequence is TGCGCCAGCAGCGAAACTACCTTCCCCTACAATGAGCAGTTCTTC. It translates to CASSETTFPYNEQFF.

V is TRBV15 and J is TRBJ2-5; no clear D gene. The J call is uncertain, as TRBJ2-7 better fits the DNA end. The CDR3 totals 14 residues. The germline V gene has CDR1 LNHNV and CDR2 YYDKDF (reference sequence). This chain's CDR3 is CATSRDSARNEQYF. As DNA, the CDR3 is TGTGCCACCAGCAGAGATTCCGCAAGAAACGAGCAGTACTTC.

The rearrangement uses TRBV29-1 and TRBJ2-7, with 8 positions matching TRBD1. This CDR3 has 15 residues. V was pared by 3 bases and J by 4 bases, with 11 bases of the junction left unmatched. Germline loops: CDR1 SQVTM, CDR2 ANQGSEA. The CDR3 loop reads CSVDFGQGVNYEQYF. CDR3 in DNA: TGCAGCGTTGATTTTGGACAGGGCGTAAATTACGAGCAGTACTTC.

The CDR3 coding sequence is TGTGCCAGCAGTCGCCGGGAGATCCCATCCTACGAGCAGTACTTC. Translated, it gives CASSRREIPSYEQYF. J is TRBJ2-7 and V is TRBV6-1; tentatively, D is TRBD2 (6 bases). The CDR3 consists of 15 residues. Germline lookup yields CDR1 MNHNS and CDR2 SASEGT. The ends were cut back, 5 bases at V and 1 base at J, with 15 bases in the middle.